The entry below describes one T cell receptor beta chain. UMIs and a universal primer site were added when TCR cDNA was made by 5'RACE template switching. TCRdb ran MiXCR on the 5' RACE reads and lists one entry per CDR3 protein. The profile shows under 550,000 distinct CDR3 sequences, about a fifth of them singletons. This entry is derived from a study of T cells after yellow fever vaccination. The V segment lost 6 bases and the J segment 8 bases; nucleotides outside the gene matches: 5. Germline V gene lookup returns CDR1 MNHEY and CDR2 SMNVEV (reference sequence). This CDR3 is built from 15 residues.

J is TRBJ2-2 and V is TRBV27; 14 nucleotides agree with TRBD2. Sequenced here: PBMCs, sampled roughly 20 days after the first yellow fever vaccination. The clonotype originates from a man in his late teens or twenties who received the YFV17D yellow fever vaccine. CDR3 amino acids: CASSLTSGGAGELFF. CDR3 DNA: TGTGCCAGCAGCCTGACTAGCGGGGGGGCGGGGGAGCTGTTTTTT.